Here is one T cell receptor (beta chain) with its context. The antigen remains unidentified. V lost 0 bases to trimming and J lost 1 base; unmatched junction nucleotides: 7. This CDR3 has 17 residues. CDR1 and CDR2 (germline): MGHRA, YSYEKL. Documented time point: sample taken at primary tumor resection. Samples were obtained from 70 or so donors, all untreated early-stage non-small cell lung cancer patients. TCRdb fed the 5' RACE reads into MiXCR, producing one record per CDR3 protein. The table lists under 20,000 distinct CDR3 sequences, under 7% of them singletons. The data are from a study of spatial heterogeneity in lung cancer. About the study: The count of detected beta-chain sequences consistently exceeded that of alpha-chain sequences. Matched bulk RNA-seq yielded a T cell module score, and TCR transcript counts in tumor regions correlated strongly with that score.

Whole-study results and caveats: Mutation counts in tumors were tracked by counts of expanded intratumoral alpha and beta TCRs.

The chain is built from TRBV4-1 and TRBJ1-2, with TRBD1 matching 8 bases. Here the sequenced sample was lung tumor tissue, taken at surgery. The sequence was collected from a male donor with early-stage non-small cell lung cancer. The CDR3 protein is CASSQDRGQAFNYGYTF. The CDR3 DNA reads as TGCGCCAGCAGCCAAGATCGGGGACAGGCCTTTAACTATGGCTACACCTTC.